This T cell receptor (beta chain) comes out of a study of early T cells in non-severe SARS-CoV-2 infection. Study-wide background: It was bulk RNA from unsorted whole blood that was sequenced, and the chains were unpaired.

V lost 7 bases and J 2 bases, leaving 15 bases between the germline ends. Looked up from germline, CDR1 is SGHTA and CDR2 is FQGNSA. This CDR3 has 14 amino acids. Study-wide results and caveats: Reliance on VDJdb matching favored anti-spike CD8 responses; private and CD4 specificities were missed.

This clonotype has a count of ten or more. Its target is not known. Unique molecular identifiers (one per individual cDNA molecule) were attached. TCRdb reprocessed the 5' RACE reads via MiXCR and lists one record per CDR3 protein. The top ten hold approximately 4.5% of the sample, which has approximately 70,000 distinct CDR3 sequences, around 12% seen once. The chain employs TRBV7-2 and TRBJ2-7, with D perhaps matching TRBD1 (6 bases). This receptor was obtained from an adult who was a healthcare worker with PCR-confirmed SARS-CoV-2 infection or an uninfected control (not recorded which). What was sequenced was whole blood. The CDR3 nucleotides are TGTGCCAGCACCCCGGGACACCAAACCTACGAGCAGTACTTC. Protein: CASTPGHQTYEQYF.